This paragraph reports one T cell receptor (beta chain). The antigen remains undetermined. This sample is drawn from a study of monozygotic twins with inflammatory bowel disease. General study points: Lower sharing of clonotypes with other individuals was seen in IBD patients than in healthy twins. This was most marked in patients showing signs of disease activity. Support for any single strong IBD-associated signal or clonotype was not found.

For every donor, one blood sample of approximately 2.5 ml was drawn. Two rounds of nested PCR, of roughly 15 and 9 cycles, were run on TCRalpha and TCRbeta cDNA. TCRdb re-called the 5' RACE reads; one entry per CDR3 protein, DNA not given. Recorded here are approximately 400,000 distinct CDR3 sequences; the top ten clones represent about 2.5%. Source material: blood. The sequence was collected from a human donor with ulcerative colitis or Crohn's disease, or a healthy co-twin of an affected twin (not recorded which).

Here the CDR3 reads CASSPNHSRNTEAFF. The rearrangement joins TRBV18 to TRBJ1-1. The germline V gene has CDR1 KGHSH and CDR2 LQKENI. The CDR3 runs 15 residues.